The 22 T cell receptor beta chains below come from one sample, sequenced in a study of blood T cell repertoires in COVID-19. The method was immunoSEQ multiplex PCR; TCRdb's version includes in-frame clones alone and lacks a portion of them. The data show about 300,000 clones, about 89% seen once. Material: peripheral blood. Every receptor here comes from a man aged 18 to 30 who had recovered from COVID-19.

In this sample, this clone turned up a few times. The CDR3 spells CASSLVAQGAQETQYF. The CDR3 nucleotides read TGTGCCAGCAGCTTGGTAGCCCAGGGGGCTCAAGAGACCCAGTACTTC. The V and J genes are TRBV5-6 and TRBJ2-5; the match to TRBD1 covers 8 bases. This CDR3 is 16 amino acids long. CDR1 SGHDT and CDR2 YYEEEE come from the germline V gene. Trimming took 0 bases from V and 2 from J; bases not matched to a gene: 6.

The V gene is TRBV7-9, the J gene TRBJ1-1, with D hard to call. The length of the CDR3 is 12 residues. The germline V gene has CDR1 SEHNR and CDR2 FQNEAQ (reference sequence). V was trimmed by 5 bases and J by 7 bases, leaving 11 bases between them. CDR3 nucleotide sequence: TGTGCCAGCAGCGTTCGGTCCCTTGAAGCTTTCTTT. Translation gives CASSVRSLEAFF.

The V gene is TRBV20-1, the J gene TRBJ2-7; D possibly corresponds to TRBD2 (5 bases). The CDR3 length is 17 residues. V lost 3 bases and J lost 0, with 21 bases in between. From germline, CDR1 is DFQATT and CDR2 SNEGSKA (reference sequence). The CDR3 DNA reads TGCAGTGCTAGTAGTAGTATATACGGGGTACACTCCTACGAGCAGTACTTC. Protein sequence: CSASSSIYGVHSYEQYF.

The CDR3 sequence: CASSESGTGDEQYF. The CDR3 DNA is TGTGCCAGCAGTGAGTCTGGGACAGGAGACGAGCAGTACTTC. V gene TRBV6-4 combines with J gene TRBJ2-7, with 8 positions matching TRBD1. J gave up 5 bases and V 3 bases, and 6 bases lay outside the gene matches. Germline V gives CDR1 MRHNA, CDR2 SNTAGT. The CDR3 loop spans 14 amino acids.

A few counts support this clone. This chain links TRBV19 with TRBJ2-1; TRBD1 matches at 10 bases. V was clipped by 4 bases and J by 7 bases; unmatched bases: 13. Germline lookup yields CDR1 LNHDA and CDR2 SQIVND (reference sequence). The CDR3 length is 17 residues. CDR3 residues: CASSSSPSGQGKNEQFF. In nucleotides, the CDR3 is TGTGCCAGTAGTAGTAGTCCTTCGGGACAGGGGAAGAATGAGCAGTTCTTC.

The CDR3 is CASGSRQAYGYTF. The CDR3 bases are TGTGCTAGTGGTTCCCGACAGGCCTATGGCTACACCTTC. The chain recombines TRBV12-5 with TRBJ1-2, with TRBD1 as a possible D gene (6 bases). Deletions cut 4 bases from V and 4 bases from J, with 10 bases between. The CDR3 sequence is 13 residues long. The germline V gene encodes CDR1 LGHNT and CDR2 FRNRAP.

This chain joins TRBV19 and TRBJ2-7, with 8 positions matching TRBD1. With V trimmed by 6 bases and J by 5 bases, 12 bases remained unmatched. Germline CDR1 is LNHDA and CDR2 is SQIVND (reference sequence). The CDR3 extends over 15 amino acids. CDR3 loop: CASRLGGTGPNEQYF. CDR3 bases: TGTGCCAGTAGATTAGGGGGGACAGGACCCAACGAGCAGTACTTC.

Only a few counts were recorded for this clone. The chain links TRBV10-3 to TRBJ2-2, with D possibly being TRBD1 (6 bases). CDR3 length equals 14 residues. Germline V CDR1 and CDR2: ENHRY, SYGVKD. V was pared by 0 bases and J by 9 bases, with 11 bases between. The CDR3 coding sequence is TGTGCCATCAGTGAGTCTCGTGGGGGCCGGGAGCTGTTTTTT. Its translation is CAISESRGGRELFF.

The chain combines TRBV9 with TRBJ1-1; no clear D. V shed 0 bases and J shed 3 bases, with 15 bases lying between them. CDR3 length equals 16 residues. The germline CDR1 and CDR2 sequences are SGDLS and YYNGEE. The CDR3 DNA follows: TGTGCCAGCAGCGTAGGGTCAAGTACTGTGGACACTGAAGCTTTCTTT. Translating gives CASSVGSSTVDTEAFF.

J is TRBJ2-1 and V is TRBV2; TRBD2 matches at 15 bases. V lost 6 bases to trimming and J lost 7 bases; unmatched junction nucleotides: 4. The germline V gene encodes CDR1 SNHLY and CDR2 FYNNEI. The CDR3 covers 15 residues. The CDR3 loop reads CASRPGTSGRNEQFF. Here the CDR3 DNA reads TGTGCCAGCAGGCCCGGGACTAGCGGGAGGAATGAGCAGTTCTTC.

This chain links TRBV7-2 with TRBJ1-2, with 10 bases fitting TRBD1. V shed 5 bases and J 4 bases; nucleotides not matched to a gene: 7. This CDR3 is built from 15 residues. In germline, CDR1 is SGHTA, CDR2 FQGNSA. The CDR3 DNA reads TGTGCCAGCAGCCCGCGACAGGGGGCTGGCTATGGCTACACCTTC. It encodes CASSPRQGAGYGYTF.

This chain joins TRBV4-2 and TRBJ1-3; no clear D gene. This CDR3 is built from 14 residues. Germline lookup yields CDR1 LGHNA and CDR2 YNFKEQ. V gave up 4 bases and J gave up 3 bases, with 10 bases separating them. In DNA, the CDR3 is TGTGCCAGCAGCCCCTCCCGGGGTGGAAACACCATATATTTT. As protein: CASSPSRGGNTIYF.

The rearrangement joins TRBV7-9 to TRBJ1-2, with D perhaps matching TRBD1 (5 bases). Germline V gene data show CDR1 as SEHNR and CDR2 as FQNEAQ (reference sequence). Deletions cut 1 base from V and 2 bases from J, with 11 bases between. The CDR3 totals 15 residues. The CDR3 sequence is CASSLDLRQNYGYTF. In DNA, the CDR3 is TGTGCCAGCAGCTTAGATTTGAGACAGAACTATGGCTACACCTTC.

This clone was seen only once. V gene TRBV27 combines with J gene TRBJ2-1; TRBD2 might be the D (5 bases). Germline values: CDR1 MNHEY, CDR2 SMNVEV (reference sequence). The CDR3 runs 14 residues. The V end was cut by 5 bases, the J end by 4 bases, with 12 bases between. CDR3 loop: CASSPRTGYNEQFF. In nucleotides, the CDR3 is TGTGCCAGCAGTCCGAGGACGGGGTACAATGAGCAGTTCTTC.

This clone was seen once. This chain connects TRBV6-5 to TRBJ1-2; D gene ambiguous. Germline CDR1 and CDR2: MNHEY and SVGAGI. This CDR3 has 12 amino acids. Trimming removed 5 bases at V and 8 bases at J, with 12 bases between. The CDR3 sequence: CASSRHSEGYTF. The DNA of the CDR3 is TGTGCCAGCAGTAGACACAGTGAAGGCTACACCTTC.

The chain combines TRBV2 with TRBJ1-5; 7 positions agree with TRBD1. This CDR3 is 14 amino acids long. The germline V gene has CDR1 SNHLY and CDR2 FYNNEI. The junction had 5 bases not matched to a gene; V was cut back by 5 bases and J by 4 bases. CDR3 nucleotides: TGTGCCAGCAGTTCTGACAGGGAGAATCAGCCCCAGCATTTT. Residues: CASSSDRENQPQHF.

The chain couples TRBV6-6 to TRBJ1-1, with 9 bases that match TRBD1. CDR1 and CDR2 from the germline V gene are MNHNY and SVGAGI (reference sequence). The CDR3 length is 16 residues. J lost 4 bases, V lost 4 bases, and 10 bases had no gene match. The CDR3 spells CASSSAGTGITTEAFF. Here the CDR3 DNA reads TGTGCCAGCAGTTCCGCCGGGACAGGGATTACCACTGAAGCTTTCTTT.

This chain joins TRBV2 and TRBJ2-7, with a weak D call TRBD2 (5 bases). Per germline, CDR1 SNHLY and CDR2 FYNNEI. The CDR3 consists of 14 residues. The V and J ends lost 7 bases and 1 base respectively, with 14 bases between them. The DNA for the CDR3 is TGTGCCAGCAAGCGGACCGAAGTTTCCTACGAGCAGTACTTC. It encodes CASKRTEVSYEQYF.

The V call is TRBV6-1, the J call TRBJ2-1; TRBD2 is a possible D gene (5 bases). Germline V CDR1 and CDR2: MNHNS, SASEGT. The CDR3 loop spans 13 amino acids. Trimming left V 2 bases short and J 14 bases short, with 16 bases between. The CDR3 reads CASSESWRANEFF. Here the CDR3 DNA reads TGTGCCAGCAGTGAATCGTGGCGGGCAAATGAGTTCTTC.

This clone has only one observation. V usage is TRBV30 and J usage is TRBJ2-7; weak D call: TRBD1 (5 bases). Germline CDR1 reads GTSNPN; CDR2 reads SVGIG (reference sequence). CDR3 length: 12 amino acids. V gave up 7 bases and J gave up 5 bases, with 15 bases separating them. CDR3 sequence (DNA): TGTGCCTCCGCCCCTAGGACACACGAGCAGTACTTC. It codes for CASAPRTHEQYF.

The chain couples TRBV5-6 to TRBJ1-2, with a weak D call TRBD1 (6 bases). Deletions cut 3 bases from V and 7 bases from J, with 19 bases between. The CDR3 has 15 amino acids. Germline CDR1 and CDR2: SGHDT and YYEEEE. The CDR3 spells CASSSGGQGLGGYTF. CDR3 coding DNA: TGTGCCAGCAGCTCTGGGGGCCAAGGGCTTGGTGGCTACACCTTC.

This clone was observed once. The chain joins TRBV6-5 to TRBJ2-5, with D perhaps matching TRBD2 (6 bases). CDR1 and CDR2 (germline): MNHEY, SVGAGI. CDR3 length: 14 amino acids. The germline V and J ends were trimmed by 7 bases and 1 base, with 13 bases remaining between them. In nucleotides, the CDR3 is TGTGCCAGCAAAACGGGGGACCTCCAAGAGACCCAGTACTTC. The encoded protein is CASKTGDLQETQYF.